Sequencing of this TCR beta chain was carried out in a study of OX40 agonist ivuxolimab in advanced cancers. On the study more broadly: Dose-escalation patients had hepatocellular carcinoma, melanoma, renal cell or head and neck cancer. Whole-study findings and limits: Some nonresponders likewise displayed low normalized T-cell clonal expansion.

In germline, CDR1 is MNHNS, CDR2 SASEGT. This CDR3 region has 15 residues. V lost 4 bases to trimming and J lost 1 base; unmatched junction nucleotides: 2. Blood sampling took place at baseline, cycle 4 day 1, and cycle 7 day 1. Generated by immunoSEQ multiplex PCR, the TCRdb table keeps only in-frame clones and is missing some. The data show about 70,000 clones, more than 65% seen once. About this clone: No antigen is known for it.

This specimen consisted of CD4+ or CD8+ T cells sorted from blood, obtained in a trial of the OX40 agonist ivuxolimab. The clonotype originates from an adult with an advanced solid tumor such as melanoma, head and neck, liver or kidney cancer. The rearrangement joins TRBV6-1 to TRBJ2-1; 9 nucleotides align to TRBD2. CDR3 nucleotide sequence: TGTGCCAGCAGTGTAGCGGGAGAATCCTACAATGAGCAGTTCTTC. Translating gives CASSVAGESYNEQFF.